What follows is one TCR beta chain and its context. CD8 cells regarded as naive lacked CD45RO, were positively chosen for CCR7, and omitted terminally differentiated effector memory CD45RA+ cells. The source of the sample is a study of shared clonotypes between healthy human individuals. CDR1 and CDR2 from the germline V gene are SGHRS and YFSETQ. This CDR3 comprises 16 residues. Trimming took off 0 bases at V and 2 bases at J, with 11 bases between the two ends. Several immunoSEQ 96-well plates shared each subset's DNA, each plate a replicate. Method: immunoSEQ multiplex PCR; TCRdb's copy keeps in-frame clones and lacks some. Of some 2.1 million clones detected, just under 95% appear once; the ten largest clones hold more than 1.5%.

The sequenced sample was naive CD8+ T cells from PBMCs. This chain links TRBV5-1 with TRBJ2-2; tentatively, D is TRBD1 (5 bases). The receptor was derived from a man aged 18-30 years in good health. Some clones in this sample may be carry-over from other donors' samples. The CDR3 bases are TGCGCCAGCAGCTTGGCGGGCAGGGCCAACACCGGGGAGCTGTTTTTT. Translating gives CASSLAGRANTGELFF.